These 28 T cell receptor beta chains came from one sample sequenced in a study of cytotoxic CD8 clonotypes in ibrutinib-treated CLL. The protocol was immunoSEQ multiplex PCR, while the TCRdb copy is restricted to in-frame clones and leaves out a portion. This sample has 130,000 to 150,000 clones, with more than 85% found just once. The sample here was PBMCs, taken after 12 months of ibrutinib treatment. The receptors shown here come from a human donor with chronic lymphocytic leukemia.

The chain uses TRBV7-2 and TRBJ2-3, with D perhaps TRBD1 or TRBD2 (5 bases each). The CDR3 runs to 13 residues. The germline V gene has CDR1 SGHTA and CDR2 FQGNSA. V was trimmed by 2 bases and J by 4 bases, leaving 7 bases between them. CDR3 DNA sequence: TGTGCCAGCAGCTTACGGGGCGCAGATACGCAGTATTTT. It specifies CASSLRGADTQYF.

This chain connects TRBV4-3 to TRBJ1-1; unclear D gene. The CDR3 loop spans 14 amino acids. V was clipped by 0 bases and J by 7 bases, with 12 bases between them. Germline V lookup: CDR1 LGHNA, CDR2 YSLEER. The CDR3 spells CASSQETVHGEAFF. The CDR3 DNA follows: TGCGCCAGCAGCCAAGAAACAGTCCATGGTGAAGCTTTCTTT.

This chain uses TRBV5-1 with TRBJ1-1; D remains ambiguous. The germline V gene has CDR1 SGHRS and CDR2 YFSETQ. Trimming took off 0 bases at V and 7 bases at J, with 19 bases between the two ends. The CDR3 spans 16 residues. The CDR3 here is CASSLGERVIGGEAFF. The CDR3 DNA reads TGCGCCAGCAGCTTGGGTGAACGAGTCATCGGAGGTGAAGCTTTCTTT.

The CDR3 spells CASRKSHEQYF. As DNA, the CDR3 is TGCGCCAGCAGGAAGTCTCACGAGCAGTACTTC. The rearrangement joins TRBV5-1 to TRBJ2-7; D is ambiguous. V was cut by 5 bases and J by 5 bases, with 8 bases left in between. The CDR3 sequence is 11 residues long. Germline values: CDR1 SGHRS, CDR2 YFSETQ.

A note on this clone: Its ends do not fully match the called genes, so a read error is possible. The chain joins TRBV5-8 to TRBJ2-6, with 7 bases aligning to TRBD2. Germline loops: CDR1 SGHTS, CDR2 YDEGEE. The CDR3 is made up of 14 amino acids. This CDR3 reads CAGRDYSGANVLTF. For the CDR3, the DNA is TGTGCCGGCAGGGACTACTCTGGGGCCAACGTCCTGACTTTC.

The rearrangement links TRBV14 to TRBJ2-5; D uncertain. Judging by the DNA end, TRBJ2-7 fits better; the J call may be wrong. CDR1 and CDR2 (germline): SGHDN, FVKESK. The CDR3 covers 12 residues. Here the CDR3 DNA reads TGTGCCAGCGGTGAAACCTCCTACGAGCAGTACTTC. Its protein is CASGETSYEQYF.

This clone has a single count. The chain carries TRBV2 and TRBJ2-6, with 8 positions matching TRBD1. J lost 0 bases, V lost 5 bases, and 12 bases had no gene match. The length of the CDR3 is 19 residues. CDR1 is SNHLY and CDR2 is FYNNEI in the germline V gene. The CDR3: CASSPRDRRPSSGANVLTF. As DNA, the CDR3 is TGTGCCAGCAGTCCTAGGGACAGGCGACCTAGCTCTGGGGCCAACGTCCTGACTTTC.

This clone was detected a few times. The CDR3 DNA reads TGTGCCAGCAGCAAAGACCTGACGGGGAACTATGGCTACACCTTC. It yields the protein CASSKDLTGNYGYTF. V and J are TRBV21-1 and TRBJ1-2. TRBV21-1 is classified as a pseudogene. This CDR3 has 15 amino acids.

This clone was picked up one time. V and J are TRBV10-3 and TRBJ2-5; D is undetermined. Germline V CDR1 and CDR2: ENHRY, SYGVKD. V lost 4 bases, J lost 3 bases, and 12 bases lay in between. The CDR3 runs 14 residues. CDR3 nucleotides: TGTGCCATCAGTGTTTTCCCGAGTGAAGAGACCCAGTACTTC. Its protein product is CAISVFPSEETQYF.

A single count supports this clone. V is TRBV28 and J is TRBJ2-7; 8 bases map to TRBD1. The CDR3 runs to 12 residues. V lost 2 bases, J lost 7 bases, and 1 base stayed unmatched. Germline CDR1 is MDHEN and CDR2 is SYDVKM. The CDR3 DNA is TGTGCCAGCAGTTTAAGACAGGGGGAGCAGTACTTC. This codes for CASSLRQGEQYF.

The CDR3 spells CASRNSGGNTGELFF. Written as DNA, the CDR3 is TGTGCCAGCAGAAATAGCGGGGGGAACACCGGGGAGCTGTTTTTT. The chain recombines TRBV2 with TRBJ2-2; TRBD2 matches 9 bases. Per the germline V gene, CDR1 is SNHLY and CDR2 is FYNNEI. The ends lost 6 bases at V and 1 base at J; junction bases unmatched: 3. The CDR3 loop spans 15 amino acids.

The chain has TRBV7-9 and TRBJ2-3, with 10 bases that match TRBD2. The CDR3 is made up of 15 amino acids. The germline CDR1 and CDR2 sequences are SEHNR and FQNEAQ (reference sequence). Trimming took 3 bases from V and 4 from J; bases not matched to a gene: 4. CDR3: CASSFSSGSADTQYF. The CDR3 DNA sequence: TGTGCCAGCAGCTTTTCTAGCGGGAGTGCAGATACGCAGTATTTT.

The chain employs TRBV5-1 and TRBJ2-7; tentatively, D is TRBD2 (7 bases). Germline V gene lookup returns CDR1 SGHRS and CDR2 YFSETQ. Trimming removed 0 bases from V and 6 bases from J, with 16 bases in between. The CDR3 totals 15 residues. The CDR3 bases are TGCGCCAGCAGCTTGGTAGGGGGGGCTAGCTCCGAGCAGTACTTC. Protein sequence: CASSLVGGASSEQYF.

The rearrangement uses TRBV29-1 and TRBJ2-7; TRBD1 matches at 8 bases. There are 11 residues in the CDR3. With V trimmed by 6 bases and J by 7 bases, 5 bases remained unmatched. The germline V gene encodes CDR1 SQVTM and CDR2 ANQGSEA. This CDR3 is CSVDRAGEQYF. The DNA of the CDR3 is TGCAGCGTGGACAGGGCGGGGGAGCAGTACTTC.

This rearrangement joins TRBV7-9 to TRBJ1-4, with 12 bases that match TRBD1. The length of the CDR3 is 16 residues. CDR1 and CDR2 (germline): SEHNR, FQNEAQ (reference sequence). J lost 6 bases, V lost 5 bases, and 7 bases had no gene match. CDR3 region: CASSPGDRGPHEKLFF. The CDR3 bases are TGTGCCAGCAGCCCAGGGGACAGGGGGCCCCATGAAAAACTGTTTTTT.

This chain uses TRBV6-6 with TRBJ1-1, with TRBD1 as a possible D gene (5 bases). The V gene's germline CDR1 is MNHNY and CDR2 SVGAGI (reference sequence). This CDR3 spans 15 amino acids. Trimming left V 0 bases short and J 6 bases short, with 14 bases between. CDR3 region: CASSYSREGYAEAFF. The CDR3 region has the DNA TGTGCCAGCAGTTACTCCAGGGAGGGGTACGCTGAAGCTTTCTTT.

This clone was seen only once. V usage is TRBV13 and J usage is TRBJ1-1; D is uncertain. The CDR3 contains 14 residues. From germline, CDR1 is PRHDT and CDR2 FYEKMQ (reference sequence). The V end lost 3 bases, the J end lost 1 base, and 9 bases lay between the germline ends. The CDR3 coding sequence is TGTGCCAGCAGCTTGGGCCACTCGAACACTGAAGCTTTCTTT. Amino acids: CASSLGHSNTEAFF.

The chain recombines TRBV2 with TRBJ2-7; D uncertain. V was cut by 2 bases and J by 1 base, with 12 bases left in between. The germline V gene has CDR1 SNHLY and CDR2 FYNNEI. This CDR3 contains 15 residues. The DNA for the CDR3 is TGTGCCAGCAGTGAATATGGATGGGATTCCTACGAGCAGTACTTC. Translating it yields CASSEYGWDSYEQYF.

The CDR3 DNA follows: TGTGCCAGCAGGACCCGGACGGACAGTCTGGTAAGCAATCAGCCCCAGCATTTT. It encodes CASRTRTDSLVSNQPQHF. V gene TRBV28 combines with J gene TRBJ1-5; D might be TRBD1 (6 bases). V lost 6 bases to trimming and J lost 1 base, with 22 bases between them. The CDR3 contains 18 residues. The germline V gene has CDR1 MDHEN and CDR2 SYDVKM. Full variable domain (missing parts from reference TRBV28 and TRBJ1-5): DVKVTQSSRYLVKRTGEKVFLECVQDMDHENMFWYRQDPGLGLRLIYFSYDVKMKEKGDIPEGYSVSREKKERFSLILESASTNQTSMYLCASRTRTDSLVSNQPQHFGDGTRLSIL.

The rearrangement joins TRBV19 to TRBJ1-1; 7 bases are shared with TRBD1. From germline, CDR1 is LNHDA and CDR2 SQIVND (reference sequence). CDR3 length: 15 amino acids. V lost 3 bases and J lost 6; bases outside the gene matches: 10. In nucleotides, the CDR3 is TGTGCCAGTAGTATTAGGGGACAGACGCCGGCTGAAGCTTTCTTT. It encodes CASSIRGQTPAEAFF. The full variable domain, in which reference TRBV19 and TRBJ1-1 provide the parts outside the CDR3, is DGGITQSPKYLFRKEGQNVTLSCEQNLNHDAMYWYRQDPGQGLRLIYYSQIVNDFQKGDIAEGYSVSREKKESFPLTVTSAQKNPTAFYLCASSIRGQTPAEAFFGQGTRLTVV.

The rearrangement uses TRBV30 and TRBJ1-1; D is unclear. CDR1 is GTSNPN and CDR2 is SVGIG in the germline V gene (reference sequence). The CDR3 is 13 residues long. Trimming shortened V by 8 bases and J by 0 bases, and 13 bases separated the two germline ends. The CDR3 is CARNGGVNTEAFF. CDR3 DNA sequence: TGTGCCCGGAACGGCGGGGTGAACACTGAAGCTTTCTTT.

The J gene is TRBJ1-5, the V gene TRBV16; D not resolved. CDR3 length: 15 amino acids. Germline V gene lookup returns CDR1 KGHSY and CDR2 FQNENV. Trimming removed 4 bases at V and 2 bases at J, with 12 bases between. This CDR3 reads CASSRPPTGNQPQHF. The CDR3, as DNA: TGTGCCAGCAGCCGACCCCCCACGGGCAATCAGCCCCAGCATTTT. The full variable domain, with the rest looked up from reference TRBV16 and TRBJ1-5, is GEEVAQTPKHLVRGEGQKAKLYCAPIKGHSYVFWYQQVLKNEFKFLISFQNENVFDETGMPKERFSAKCLPNSPCSLEIQATKLEDSAVYFCASSRPPTGNQPQHFGDGTRLSIL.

The table lists this clone with a few counts. The rearrangement joins TRBV7-6 to TRBJ2-3; the D is unclear. V was pared by 5 bases and J by 0 bases, with 15 bases between. The CDR3 extends over 16 amino acids. The V gene's germline CDR1 is SGHVS and CDR2 FNYEAQ. In nucleotides, the CDR3 is TGTGCCAGCAGCCCCCATCGAGGCCCCAGCACAGATACGCAGTATTTT. Translation: CASSPHRGPSTDTQYF.

This rearrangement joins TRBV11-2 to TRBJ2-5, with TRBD2 identical over 8 bases. This CDR3 region has 15 residues. V was pared by 4 bases and J by 2 bases, with 6 bases of the junction left unmatched. Germline V gene sequence: CDR1 SGHAT, CDR2 FQNNGV. The CDR3 region is CASSSPTSGQETQYF. The DNA for the CDR3 is TGTGCCAGCAGCTCCCCAACTAGCGGACAAGAGACCCAGTACTTC.

V is TRBV6-5 and J is TRBJ1-2; 8 bases are shared with TRBD1. Unmatched junction bases numbered 4, after V lost 6 bases and J lost 4 bases. Germline V lookup: CDR1 MNHEY, CDR2 SVGAGI. This CDR3 spans 13 amino acids. The DNA for the CDR3 is TGTGCCAGCAGCTGGACAGGGTTCTATGGCTACACCTTC. Its protein is CASSWTGFYGYTF.

The rearrangement joins TRBV27 to TRBJ2-7; D unresolved. The V end lost 9 bases, the J end lost 0 bases, and 6 bases lay between the germline ends. The length of the CDR3 is 11 residues. CDR1 MNHEY and CDR2 SMNVEV come from the germline V gene (reference sequence). In DNA form, the CDR3 reads TGTGCCAGTCGGACCTCCTACGAGCAGTACTTC. Protein product: CASRTSYEQYF.

The genes are TRBV7-2 and TRBJ1-1; the D gene is possibly TRBD1 (5 bases). Germline CDR1 is SGHTA and CDR2 is FQGNSA. This CDR3 is built from 13 residues. The V end was cut by 5 bases, the J end by 1 base, with 8 bases between. The CDR3 sequence is CASSRQRNTEAFF. The CDR3 DNA reads TGTGCCAGCAGCAGACAGAGGAACACTGAAGCTTTCTTT.

The chain employs TRBV2 and TRBJ2-1; D gene ambiguous. Deletions cut 6 bases from V and 5 bases from J, with 11 bases between. CDR3 length: 13 amino acids. Germline assignment: CDR1 SNHLY and CDR2 FYNNEI. The CDR3 protein is CASRGVSHNEQFF. Here the CDR3 DNA reads TGTGCCAGCAGGGGTGTTAGCCACAATGAGCAGTTCTTC.